Sequencing of this TCR beta chain was carried out in a study of T cell responses to AZD1222 COVID-19 vaccine. Remarks on this clone: Its target is not known.

Profiling relied on immunoSEQ multiplex PCR, and the TCRdb table lists in-frame clones only, not all of them. The table lists about 91,000 clones, approximately 90% of them singletons. The CDR3 totals 15 residues. Germline loops: CDR1 SGDLS, CDR2 YYNGEE. With 1 base removed from V and 0 bases from J, the gap between germline ends came to 10 bases. Study findings and constraints: Repertoires were collected only later (after the peak T cell response had occurred). Donors, mostly white British, included more females; clonal diversity was possibly underestimated.

The input for sequencing was peripheral blood, taken 28 days after the second AZD1222 dose. This TCR was sampled from an adult who received the AZD1222 COVID-19 vaccine. J is TRBJ2-5 and V is TRBV9; TRBD1 might be the D (6 bases). The CDR3 sequence is CASSVFGTYQETQYF. Written as DNA, the CDR3 is TGTGCCAGCAGCGTATTCGGGACATACCAAGAGACCCAGTACTTC.